Presented here are 32 T cell receptor beta chains from one specimen sequenced in a study of CD8+ T cells in alopecia areata. Investigators isolated RNA and reverse transcribed it into cDNA to act as the sequencing template. Assay used: immunoSEQ multiplex PCR; TCRdb lists only in-frame clones, some missing. The table shows 50,000 to 70,000 clones, with roughly two fifths occurring only once. The sample comprised NKG2D-low CD8+ T cells sorted from blood. Receptors originate from a human donor with alopecia areata.

V is TRBV27 and J is TRBJ2-5; 8 nucleotides line up with TRBD2. The germline V gene has CDR1 MNHEY and CDR2 SMNVEV (reference sequence). Losses at the gene ends were 8 bases for V and 3 bases for J; bases not matched to a gene: 11. CDR3 length: 15 residues. In DNA form, the CDR3 reads TGTGCCAGCCAAGGGCGGGGGGTGTGGGAAGAGACCCAGTACTTC. Its protein product is CASQGRGVWEETQYF.

The chain has TRBV13 and TRBJ1-2; D unresolved. Deletions cut 2 bases from V and 8 bases from J, with 9 bases between. The CDR3 length is 12 residues. Germline assignment: CDR1 PRHDT and CDR2 FYEKMQ (reference sequence). The CDR3 spells CASSLSFGGYTF. In DNA, the CDR3 is TGTGCCAGCAGCTTATCCTTCGGCGGCTACACCTTC. Full variable domain (missing parts from reference TRBV13 and TRBJ1-2): AAGVIQSPRHLIKEKRETATLKCYPIPRHDTVYWYQQGPGQDPQFLISFYEKMQSDKGSIPDRFSAQQFSDYHSELNMSSLELGDSALYFCASSLSFGGYTFGSGTRLTVV.

This clone has just one count. V and J are TRBV29-1 and TRBJ2-1, with 10 positions matching TRBD2. Germline V gene data show CDR1 as SQVTM and CDR2 as ANQGSEA. J was trimmed by 0 bases and V by 4 bases; bases with no gene match: 12. The CDR3 has 18 residues. DNA of the CDR3: TGCAGCGTTGTTGGACTAGCGGATATCAGGAGCTCCTACAATGAGCAGTTCTTC. Translation gives CSVVGLADIRSSYNEQFF.

This clone was picked up a small number of times. The chain links TRBV25-1 to TRBJ1-1, with TRBD1 matching 7 bases. Germline values: CDR1 MGHDK, CDR2 SYGVNS. J gave up 0 bases and V 6 bases, and 10 bases lay outside the gene matches. The length of the CDR3 is 16 residues. The CDR3 DNA reads as TGTGCCAGCAGCCACGGACAGGAGATCATGAACACTGAAGCTTTCTTT. Its translation: CASSHGQEIMNTEAFF.

This sequence joins TRBV27 and TRBJ2-1, with 9 positions matching TRBD2. This CDR3 comprises 14 residues. The germline gives CDR1 MNHEY, CDR2 SMNVEV (reference sequence). The V and J ends lost 6 bases and 4 bases, in that order; junction bases with no gene match: 4. The CDR3 region is CASSGTSRYNEQFF. CDR3 DNA: TGTGCCAGCAGCGGGACTAGCAGGTACAATGAGCAGTTCTTC.

The rearrangement links TRBV27 to TRBJ1-1; TRBD1 agrees at 7 bases. V trimming: 7 bases; J trimming: 8 bases; junction bases outside the gene matches: 7. Germline CDR1 reads MNHEY; CDR2 reads SMNVEV (reference sequence). This CDR3 contains 12 residues. The CDR3 sequence: CASTATGSEAFF. In nucleotides, the CDR3 is TGTGCCAGCACGGCGACAGGGTCAGAAGCTTTCTTT.

This chain connects TRBV2 to TRBJ2-3; D gene unclear. The CDR3 totals 10 residues. V was clipped by 7 bases and J by 5 bases, with 4 bases between them. From germline, CDR1 is SNHLY and CDR2 FYNNEI. CDR3 region: CASTGDTQYF. CDR3 DNA: TGTGCCAGCACCGGAGATACGCAGTATTTT.

The rearrangement links TRBV19 to TRBJ1-1; D call uncertain. Trimming took off 7 bases at V and 0 bases at J, with 9 bases between the two ends. Germline V CDR1 and CDR2: LNHDA, SQIVND (reference sequence). CDR3 length: 13 amino acids. This chain's CDR3 is CASNPAMNTEAFF. CDR3 DNA: TGTGCCAGTAATCCAGCAATGAACACTGAAGCTTTCTTT.

The chain combines TRBV4-1 with TRBJ2-5, with D uncertain. The CDR3 sequence is 18 residues long. V lost 3 bases and J 0 bases, leaving 20 bases between the germline ends. CDR1 is MGHRA, CDR2 YSYEKL, per germline. The CDR3 here is CASSQEIRQNRDQETQYF. CDR3 in DNA: TGCGCCAGCAGCCAGGAAATCCGTCAAAACAGAGACCAAGAGACCCAGTACTTC.

V gene TRBV27 combines with J gene TRBJ2-3; D call uncertain. CDR3 size: 13 residues. The germline V gene has CDR1 MNHEY and CDR2 SMNVEV (reference sequence). The germline V and J ends were trimmed by 1 base and 2 bases, with 4 bases remaining between them. The CDR3 sequence: CASSLFSTDTQYF. CDR3 sequence (DNA): TGTGCCAGCAGTTTATTTTCCACAGATACGCAGTATTTT.

This chain links TRBV7-3 with TRBJ2-1; the D gene could be TRBD1 or TRBD2 (5 bases each). The CDR3 spans 15 residues. V was pared by 4 bases and J by 3 bases, with 13 bases between. Per the germline V gene, CDR1 is SGHTA and CDR2 is FQGTGA. CDR3 protein: CASSSDRDYYNEQFF. Here the CDR3 DNA reads TGTGCCAGCAGCTCAGACAGAGACTACTACAATGAGCAGTTCTTC.

The chain recombines TRBV9 with TRBJ2-7; 8 bases line up with TRBD1. The J segment lost 2 bases and the V segment lost 4 bases, leaving 5 bases of the junction unmatched. The length of the CDR3 is 14 residues. Germline-derived CDR1 and CDR2 are SGDLS and YYNGEE. The CDR3 sequence is CASSTGTGAYEQYF. CDR3 bases: TGTGCCAGCAGCACTGGGACAGGTGCCTACGAGCAGTACTTC.

The gene calls are TRBV7-9 and TRBJ2-7, with D maybe TRBD1 (7 bases). CDR3 length: 16 residues. Trimming shortened V by 5 bases and J by 0 bases, and 17 bases separated the two germline ends. Germline lookup yields CDR1 SEHNR and CDR2 FQNEAQ (reference sequence). In nucleotides, the CDR3 is TGTGCCAGCAGCCCGACGGCAGGGGGGAGCTCCTACGAGCAGTACTTC. This gives the protein CASSPTAGGSSYEQYF.

The chain recombines TRBV23-1 with TRBJ2-7, with D maybe TRBD2 (5 bases). TRBV23-1 is recorded as an ORF, its role being uncertain. Trimming took 0 bases from V and 2 from J, leaving 14 bases between them. This CDR3 comprises 16 residues. Here the CDR3 reads CASSQSRSGETYEQYF. CDR3 sequence (DNA): TGCGCCAGCAGTCAATCGAGAAGCGGCGAAACCTACGAGCAGTACTTC.

This clone has only a few counts. J is TRBJ1-1 and V is TRBV30; no reliable D call. Germline V lookup: CDR1 GTSNPN, CDR2 SVGIG (reference sequence). V was shortened by 0 bases and J by 5 bases, with 7 bases between the two germline ends. The CDR3 contains 12 residues. Here the CDR3 reads CAWSVHGTEAFF. The DNA for the CDR3 is TGTGCCTGGAGTGTACACGGGACTGAAGCTTTCTTT.

V and J are TRBV2 and TRBJ2-7; D gene uncertain. The germline gives CDR1 SNHLY, CDR2 FYNNEI. CDR3 size: 12 residues. The V gene lost 7 bases and the J gene lost 3 bases, with 10 bases spanning the gap. The CDR3 is CASKGGYYEQYF. CDR3 DNA: TGTGCCAGCAAAGGCGGATACTACGAGCAGTACTTC.

The V call is TRBV28, the J call TRBJ2-1; possible D gene TRBD2, 6 bases. With 10 bases removed from V and 9 bases from J, the gap between germline ends came to 25 bases. The CDR3 is 15 residues long. Germline values: CDR1 MDHEN, CDR2 SYDVKM. CDR3 in amino acids: CATLTGGARTGEQFF. The CDR3 DNA reads as TGTGCCACTCTCACCGGAGGGGCCAGGACGGGTGAGCAGTTCTTC.

V is TRBV20-1 and J is TRBJ2-7; no firm D call. V lost 2 bases and J 0 bases, leaving 2 bases between the germline ends. CDR1 and CDR2 (germline): DFQATT, SNEGSKA (reference sequence). This CDR3 comprises 11 residues. The CDR3 DNA sequence: TGCAGTGCTAGATACTCCTACGAGCAGTACTTC. Its protein is CSARYSYEQYF.

The chain uses TRBV7-8 and TRBJ1-6; tentative D call: TRBD1 (5 bases). The CDR3 consists of 14 residues. Germline V lookup: CDR1 SGHVS, CDR2 FQNEAQ. V was clipped by 2 bases and J by 5 bases, with 7 bases between them. CDR3 sequence (DNA): TGTGCCAGCAGCTTACCGGGGGATAATTCACCCCTCCACTTT. It encodes CASSLPGDNSPLHF.

In this sample, this clone turned up a few times. The chain recombines TRBV5-1 with TRBJ2-1, with 11 bases fitting TRBD2. This CDR3 spans 15 amino acids. Trimming cost V 4 bases and J 4 bases; bases outside gene matches: 4. Germline assignment: CDR1 SGHRS and CDR2 YFSETQ. The CDR3 here is CASSGGTSGYNEQFF. DNA of the CDR3: TGCGCCAGCAGCGGAGGGACTAGCGGTTACAATGAGCAGTTCTTC.

This clone has just a few counts. One end of the junction varies from germline; a read error may be responsible. This chain links TRBV29-1 with TRBJ1-2; no clear D. CDR1 and CDR2 (germline): SQVTM, ANQGSEA. This CDR3 has 9 residues. The DNA for the CDR3 is TGCAGCGTTGAGGAAAATACGTTCTTC. This gives the protein CSVEENTFF.

This clone was detected only once. The rearrangement uses TRBV7-8 and TRBJ2-1, with 7 nucleotides matching TRBD2. The CDR3 sequence is 15 residues long. From germline, CDR1 is SGHVS and CDR2 FQNEAQ. With V trimmed by 4 bases and J by 4 bases, 7 bases remained unmatched. The chain's CDR3 is CASSSRASGYNEQFF. For the CDR3, the DNA is TGTGCCAGCAGCTCCCGGGCTAGCGGTTACAATGAGCAGTTCTTC.

This clone was detected a few times. The rearrangement joins TRBV7-8 to TRBJ2-1; the D gene is possibly TRBD2 (6 bases). The V and J ends lost 7 bases and 6 bases respectively, with 16 bases between them. The CDR3 length is 14 residues. The germline gives CDR1 SGHVS, CDR2 FQNEAQ. The CDR3 region has the DNA TGTGCCAGCACTGGGGAGGCGGGGCGCAATGAGCAGTTCTTC. This translates into CASTGEAGRNEQFF.

This clone occurred a few times. The chain recombines TRBV19 with TRBJ1-5; 7 positions agree with TRBD1. The CDR3 is made up of 15 amino acids. J was trimmed by 4 bases and V by 1 base; bases with no gene match: 4. The V gene's germline CDR1 is LNHDA and CDR2 SQIVND (reference sequence). As DNA, the CDR3 is TGTGCCAGTAGTATAGCCCGGACAGGTAATCAGCCCCAGCATTTT. It translates to CASSIARTGNQPQHF. Drawing the rest from reference TRBV19 and TRBJ1-5, the complete variable domain is DGGITQSPKYLFRKEGQNVTLSCEQNLNHDAMYWYRQDPGQGLRLIYYSQIVNDFQKGDIAEGYSVSREKKESFPLTVTSAQKNPTAFYLCASSIARTGNQPQHFGDGTRLSIL.

This chain connects TRBV29-1 to TRBJ2-7; D is unclear. With 1 base removed from V and 3 bases from J, the gap between germline ends came to 13 bases. The CDR3 length is 14 residues. Germline V gives CDR1 SQVTM, CDR2 ANQGSEA. Written as DNA, the CDR3 is TGCAGCGTTGAAGGGGATAGCCCGCTCTACGAGCAGTACTTC. It yields the protein CSVEGDSPLYEQYF.

This clone occurred once. The chain is built from TRBV30 and TRBJ1-5; D gene ambiguous. CDR1 is GTSNPN, CDR2 SVGIG, per germline (reference sequence). V was pared by 4 bases and J by 0 bases, with 7 bases between. The CDR3 has 13 residues. CDR3 nucleotide sequence: TGTGCCTGGAACAGTTATAGCAATCAGCCCCAGCATTTT. This codes for CAWNSYSNQPQHF.

V usage is TRBV9 and J usage is TRBJ2-1, with 12 bases aligning to TRBD2. V dropped 3 bases and J dropped 1; count of bases not matched to a gene: 8. The CDR3 loop spans 18 amino acids. The V gene's germline CDR1 is SGDLS and CDR2 YYNGEE. The DNA for the CDR3 is TGTGCCAGCAGCGCCCCGGGACTAGCGGGTTTGTCCTACAATGAGCAGTTCTTC. Protein sequence: CASSAPGLAGLSYNEQFF.

The chain joins TRBV29-1 to TRBJ2-1; D may be TRBD2 (5 bases). This CDR3 spans 15 amino acids. Germline assignment: CDR1 SQVTM and CDR2 ANQGSEA. Between the trimmed V and J ends, which lost 0 bases and 4 bases, there was a span of 13 bases. In nucleotides, the CDR3 is TGCAGCGTTGAAGATAGAGGCGGGCAGTACAATGAGCAGTTCTTC. It specifies CSVEDRGGQYNEQFF.

There are a few counts of this clone. The rearrangement links TRBV4-3 to TRBJ2-7, with D perhaps TRBD2 (6 bases). CDR3 length: 16 amino acids. The V gene lost 0 bases and the J gene lost 7 bases, with 19 bases spanning the gap. Germline V gives CDR1 LGHNA, CDR2 YSLEER. The chain's CDR3 is CASSQDVLGGVGEQYF. Written as DNA, the CDR3 is TGCGCCAGCAGCCAAGACGTCCTCGGGGGAGTAGGAGAGCAGTACTTC.

V is TRBV2 and J is TRBJ2-2; perhaps TRBD2 as D (5 bases). Germline V gene data show CDR1 as SNHLY and CDR2 as FYNNEI. Trimming left V 4 bases short and J 6 bases short, with 9 bases between. The CDR3 length is 13 residues. The CDR3 here is CASSGGIAGELFF. The CDR3, as DNA: TGTGCCAGCAGTGGAGGGATAGCCGGGGAGCTGTTTTTT.

This clone came up a few times. The chain employs TRBV15 and TRBJ2-4, with TRBD2 matching over 8 bases. The CDR3 totals 12 residues. Germline trimming cut 6 bases from V and 15 bases from J; bases unmatched to any gene: 10. The germline gives CDR1 LNHNV, CDR2 YYDKDF (reference sequence). This CDR3 reads CATSSGAGLWYF. CDR3 coding DNA: TGTGCCACCAGTAGCGGGGCCGGGCTTTGGTACTTC.

Only a few counts were recorded for this clone. The chain couples TRBV29-1 to TRBJ2-1; D is unresolved. The CDR3 contains 12 residues. Germline lookup yields CDR1 SQVTM and CDR2 ANQGSEA. The ends were cut back, 0 bases at V and 7 bases at J, with 7 bases in the middle. This chain's CDR3 is CSVEDRWNEQFF. The CDR3 DNA sequence: TGCAGCGTTGAAGATAGGTGGAATGAGCAGTTCTTC.